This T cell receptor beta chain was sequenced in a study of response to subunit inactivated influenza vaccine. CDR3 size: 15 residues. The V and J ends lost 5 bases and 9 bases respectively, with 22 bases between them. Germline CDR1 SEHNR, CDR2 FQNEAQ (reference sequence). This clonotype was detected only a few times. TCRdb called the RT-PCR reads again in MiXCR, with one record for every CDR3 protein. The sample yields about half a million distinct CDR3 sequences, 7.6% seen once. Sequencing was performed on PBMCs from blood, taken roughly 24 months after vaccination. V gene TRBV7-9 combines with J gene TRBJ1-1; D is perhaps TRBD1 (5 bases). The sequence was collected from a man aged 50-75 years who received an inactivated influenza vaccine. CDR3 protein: CASSPTRGTLDQAFF. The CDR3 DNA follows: TGTGCCAGCAGCCCCACCCGTGGGACCTTGGACCAAGCTTTCTTT.